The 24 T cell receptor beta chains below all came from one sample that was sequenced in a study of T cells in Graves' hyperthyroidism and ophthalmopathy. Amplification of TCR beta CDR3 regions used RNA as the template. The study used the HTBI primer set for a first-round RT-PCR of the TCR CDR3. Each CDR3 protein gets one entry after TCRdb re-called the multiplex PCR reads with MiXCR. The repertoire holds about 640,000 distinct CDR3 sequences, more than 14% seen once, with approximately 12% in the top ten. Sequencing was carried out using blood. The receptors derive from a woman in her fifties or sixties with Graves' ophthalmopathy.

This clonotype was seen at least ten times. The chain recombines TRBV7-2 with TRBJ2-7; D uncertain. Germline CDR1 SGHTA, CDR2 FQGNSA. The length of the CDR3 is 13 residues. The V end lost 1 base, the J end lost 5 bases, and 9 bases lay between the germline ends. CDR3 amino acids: CASSLVTPDEQYF. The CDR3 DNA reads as TGTGCCAGCAGCTTAGTTACTCCAGACGAGCAGTACTTC.

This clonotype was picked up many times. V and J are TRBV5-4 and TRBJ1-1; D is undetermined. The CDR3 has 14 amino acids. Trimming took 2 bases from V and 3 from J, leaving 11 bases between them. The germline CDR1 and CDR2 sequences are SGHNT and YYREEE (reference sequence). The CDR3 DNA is TGTGCCAGCAGCTTTGGGGAAATGGACACTGAAGCTTTCTTT. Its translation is CASSFGEMDTEAFF.

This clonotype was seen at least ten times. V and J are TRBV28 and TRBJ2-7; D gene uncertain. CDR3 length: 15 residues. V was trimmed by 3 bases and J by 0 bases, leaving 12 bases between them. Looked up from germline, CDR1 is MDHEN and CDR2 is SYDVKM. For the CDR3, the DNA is TGTGCCAGCAGTTTCCTTCAACAGCTCTCCTACGAGCAGTACTTC. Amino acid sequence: CASSFLQQLSYEQYF.

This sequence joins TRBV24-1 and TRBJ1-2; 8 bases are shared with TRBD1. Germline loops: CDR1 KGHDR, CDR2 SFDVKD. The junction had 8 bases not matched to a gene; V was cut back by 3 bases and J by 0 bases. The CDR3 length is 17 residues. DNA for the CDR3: TGTGCCACCAGTGATAGGTTTACAGGGGGTTCTAACTATGGCTACACCTTC. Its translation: CATSDRFTGGSNYGYTF.

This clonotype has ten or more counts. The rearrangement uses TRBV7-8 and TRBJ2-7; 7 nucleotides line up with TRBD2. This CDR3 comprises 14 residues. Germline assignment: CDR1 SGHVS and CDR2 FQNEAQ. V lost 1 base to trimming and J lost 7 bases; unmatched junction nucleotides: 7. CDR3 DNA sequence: TGTGCCAGCAGCTTAGTTGCGGGAGTCTTAGAGCAGTACTTC. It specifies CASSLVAGVLEQYF.

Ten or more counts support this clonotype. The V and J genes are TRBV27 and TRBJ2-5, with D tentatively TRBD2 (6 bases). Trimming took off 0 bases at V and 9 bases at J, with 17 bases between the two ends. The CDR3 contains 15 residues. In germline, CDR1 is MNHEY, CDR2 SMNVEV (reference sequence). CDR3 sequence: CASSLSGRTGVAQYF. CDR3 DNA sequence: TGTGCCAGCAGTTTATCGGGCCGTACGGGGGTGGCCCAGTACTTC.

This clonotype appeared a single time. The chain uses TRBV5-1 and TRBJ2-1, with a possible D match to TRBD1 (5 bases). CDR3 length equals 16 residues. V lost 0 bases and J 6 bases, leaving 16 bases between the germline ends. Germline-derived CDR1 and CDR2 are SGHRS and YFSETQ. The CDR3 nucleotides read TGCGCCAGCAGCTTGGAGCCAGGGAAGTCGGGCAATGAGCAGTTCTTC. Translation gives CASSLEPGKSGNEQFF.

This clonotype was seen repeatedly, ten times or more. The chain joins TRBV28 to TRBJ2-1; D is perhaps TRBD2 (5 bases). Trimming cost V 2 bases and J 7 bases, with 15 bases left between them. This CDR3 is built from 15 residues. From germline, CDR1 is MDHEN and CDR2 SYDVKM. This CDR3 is CASSLTRRVGNEQFF. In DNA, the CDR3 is TGTGCCAGCAGTTTAACGCGGCGGGTCGGTAATGAGCAGTTCTTC. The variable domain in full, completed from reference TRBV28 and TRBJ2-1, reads DVKVTQSSRYLVKRTGEKVFLECVQDMDHENMFWYRQDPGLGLRLIYFSYDVKMKEKGDIPEGYSVSREKKERFSLILESASTNQTSMYLCASSLTRRVGNEQFFGPGTRLTVL.

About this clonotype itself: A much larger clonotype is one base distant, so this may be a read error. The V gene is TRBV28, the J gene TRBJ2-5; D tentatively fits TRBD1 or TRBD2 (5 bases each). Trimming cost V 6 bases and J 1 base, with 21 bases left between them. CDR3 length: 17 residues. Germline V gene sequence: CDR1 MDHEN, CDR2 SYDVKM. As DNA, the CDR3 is TGTGCCAGCAGCTTGAGAGGGGTTTTATTCCCCCAAGAGACCCAGTACTTC. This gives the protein CASSLRGVLFPQETQYF.

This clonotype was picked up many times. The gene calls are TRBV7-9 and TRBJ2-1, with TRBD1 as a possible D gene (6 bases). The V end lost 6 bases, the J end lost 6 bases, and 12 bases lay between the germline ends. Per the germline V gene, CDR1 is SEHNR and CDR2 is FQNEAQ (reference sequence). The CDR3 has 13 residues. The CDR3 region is CASSSGQINEQFF. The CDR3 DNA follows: TGTGCCAGCAGTTCTGGACAGATCAATGAGCAGTTCTTC.

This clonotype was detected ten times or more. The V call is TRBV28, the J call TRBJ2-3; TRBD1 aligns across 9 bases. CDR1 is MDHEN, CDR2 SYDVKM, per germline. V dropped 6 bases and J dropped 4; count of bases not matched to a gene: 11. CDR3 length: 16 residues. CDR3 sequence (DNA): TGTGCCAGCAGCCAGCCCCGGGACAGGGTCTCAGATACGCAGTATTTT. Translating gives CASSQPRDRVSDTQYF.

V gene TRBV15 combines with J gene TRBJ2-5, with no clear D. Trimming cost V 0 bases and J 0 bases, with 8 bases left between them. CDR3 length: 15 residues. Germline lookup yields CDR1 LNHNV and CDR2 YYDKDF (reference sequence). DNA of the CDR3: TGTGCCACCAGCAGAGATACGTCCGACCAAGAGACCCAGTACTTC. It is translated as CATSRDTSDQETQYF.

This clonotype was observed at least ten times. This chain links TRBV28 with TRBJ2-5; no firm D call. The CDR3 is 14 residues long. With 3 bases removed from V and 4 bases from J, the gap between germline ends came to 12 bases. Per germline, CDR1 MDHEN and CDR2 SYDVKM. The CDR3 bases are TGTGCCAGCAGTTTGAGCCGGGTGGGAGAGACCCAGTACTTC. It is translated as CASSLSRVGETQYF. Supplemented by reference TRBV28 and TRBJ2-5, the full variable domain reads DVKVTQSSRYLVKRTGEKVFLECVQDMDHENMFWYRQDPGLGLRLIYFSYDVKMKEKGDIPEGYSVSREKKERFSLILESASTNQTSMYLCASSLSRVGETQYFGPGTRLLVL.

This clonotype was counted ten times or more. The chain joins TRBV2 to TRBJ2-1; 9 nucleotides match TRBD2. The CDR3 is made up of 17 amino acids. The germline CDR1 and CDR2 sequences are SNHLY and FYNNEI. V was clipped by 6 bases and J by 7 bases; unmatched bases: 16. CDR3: CASRPPTGTSRINEQFF. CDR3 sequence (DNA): TGTGCCAGCAGGCCCCCGACCGGGACTAGCCGAATAAATGAGCAGTTCTTC.

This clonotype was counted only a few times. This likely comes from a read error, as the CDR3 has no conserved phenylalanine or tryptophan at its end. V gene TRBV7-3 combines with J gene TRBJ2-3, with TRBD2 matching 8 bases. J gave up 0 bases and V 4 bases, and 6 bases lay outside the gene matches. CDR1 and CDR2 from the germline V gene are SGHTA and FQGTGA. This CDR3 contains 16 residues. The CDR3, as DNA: TGTGCCAGCAGCTCCACTAGCGGAACTAGCACAGATACGCAGTATTCT. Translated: CASSSTSGTSTDTQYS.

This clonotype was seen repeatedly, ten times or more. CDR3 sequence: CASSLSSIYGYTF. In DNA, the CDR3 is TGTGCCAGCAGTTTGAGTAGTATCTATGGCTACACCTTC. J is TRBJ1-2 and V is TRBV28; D gene unclear. Looked up from germline, CDR1 is MDHEN and CDR2 is SYDVKM. V was clipped by 3 bases and J by 4 bases, with 9 bases between them. The CDR3 runs 13 residues.

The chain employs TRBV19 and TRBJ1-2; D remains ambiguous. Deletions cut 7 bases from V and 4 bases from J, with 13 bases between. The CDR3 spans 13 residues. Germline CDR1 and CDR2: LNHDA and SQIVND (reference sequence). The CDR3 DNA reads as TGTGCCAGTACCCAGACGGGAATCTATGGCTACACCTTC. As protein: CASTQTGIYGYTF.

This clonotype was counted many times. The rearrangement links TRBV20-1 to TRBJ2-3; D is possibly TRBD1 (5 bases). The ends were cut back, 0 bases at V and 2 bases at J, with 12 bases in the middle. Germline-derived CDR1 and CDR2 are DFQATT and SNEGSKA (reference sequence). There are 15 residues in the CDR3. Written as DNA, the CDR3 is TGCAGTGCTAGAGAAGGGGTCCGTAACACAGATACGCAGTATTTT. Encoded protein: CSAREGVRNTDTQYF.

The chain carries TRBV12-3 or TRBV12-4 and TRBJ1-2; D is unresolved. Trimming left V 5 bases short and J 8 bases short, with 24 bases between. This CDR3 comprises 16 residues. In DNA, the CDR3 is TGTGCCAGCAGTCCACCTCCGGGCAGGCATCGGTGGGGCTACACCTTC. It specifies CASSPPPGRHRWGYTF.

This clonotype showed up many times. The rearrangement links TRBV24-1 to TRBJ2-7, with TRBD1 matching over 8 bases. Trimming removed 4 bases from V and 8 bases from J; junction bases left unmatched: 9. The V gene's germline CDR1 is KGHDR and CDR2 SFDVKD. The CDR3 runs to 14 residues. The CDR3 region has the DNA TGTGCCACCAGTGACCCAGGACAGGGTCTGCAGCAGTACTTC. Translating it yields CATSDPGQGLQQYF.

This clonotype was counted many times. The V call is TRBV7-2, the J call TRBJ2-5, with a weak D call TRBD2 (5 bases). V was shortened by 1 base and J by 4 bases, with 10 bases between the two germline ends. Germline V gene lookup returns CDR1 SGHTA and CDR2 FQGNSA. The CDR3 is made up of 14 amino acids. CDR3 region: CASSLDGGLETQYF. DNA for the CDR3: TGTGCCAGCAGCTTAGATGGCGGGCTAGAGACCCAGTACTTC.

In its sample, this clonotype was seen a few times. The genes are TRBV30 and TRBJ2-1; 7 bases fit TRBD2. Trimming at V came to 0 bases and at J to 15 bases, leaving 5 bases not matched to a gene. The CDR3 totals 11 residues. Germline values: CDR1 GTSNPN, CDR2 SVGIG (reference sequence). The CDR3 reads CAWSVGRAPFF. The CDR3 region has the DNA TGTGCCTGGAGTGTTGGGAGGGCCCCGTTCTTC.

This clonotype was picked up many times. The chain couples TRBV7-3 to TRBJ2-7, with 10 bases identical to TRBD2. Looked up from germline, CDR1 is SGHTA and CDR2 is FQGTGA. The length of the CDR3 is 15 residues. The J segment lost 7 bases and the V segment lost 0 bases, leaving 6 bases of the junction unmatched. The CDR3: CASSLTLAGEGEQYF. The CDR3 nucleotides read TGTGCCAGCAGCTTAACGCTAGCGGGAGAGGGAGAGCAGTACTTC.

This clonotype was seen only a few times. The CDR3: CASSYATLAGDEQFF. The DNA of the CDR3 is TGTGCCAGCAGTTACGCAACACTAGCGGGAGATGAGCAGTTCTTC. This chain joins TRBV6-5 and TRBJ2-1; TRBD2 matches 11 bases. V lost 2 bases, J lost 8 bases, and 5 bases stayed unmatched. The germline gives CDR1 MNHEY, CDR2 SVGAGI. The CDR3 is made up of 15 amino acids.